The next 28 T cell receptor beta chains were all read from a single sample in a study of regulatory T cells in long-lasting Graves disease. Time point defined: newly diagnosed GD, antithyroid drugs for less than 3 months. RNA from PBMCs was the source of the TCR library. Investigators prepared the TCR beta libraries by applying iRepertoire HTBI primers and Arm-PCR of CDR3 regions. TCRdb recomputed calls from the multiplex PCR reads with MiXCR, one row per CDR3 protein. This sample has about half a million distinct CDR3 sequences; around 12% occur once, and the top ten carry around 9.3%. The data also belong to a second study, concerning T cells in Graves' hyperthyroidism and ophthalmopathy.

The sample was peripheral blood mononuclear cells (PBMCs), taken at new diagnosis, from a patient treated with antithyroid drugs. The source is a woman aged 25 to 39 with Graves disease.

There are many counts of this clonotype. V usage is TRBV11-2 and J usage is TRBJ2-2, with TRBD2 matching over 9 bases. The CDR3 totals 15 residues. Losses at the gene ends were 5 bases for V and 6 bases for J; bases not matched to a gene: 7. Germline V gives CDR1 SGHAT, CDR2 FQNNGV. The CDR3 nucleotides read TGTGCCAGCAGCCCGAACGGACTAGCGTCCGGGGAGCTGTTTTTT. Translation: CASSPNGLASGELFF.

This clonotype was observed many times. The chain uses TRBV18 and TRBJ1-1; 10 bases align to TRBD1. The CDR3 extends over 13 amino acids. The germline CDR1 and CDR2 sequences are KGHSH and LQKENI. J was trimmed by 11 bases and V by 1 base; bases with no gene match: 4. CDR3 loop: CASSPRGDRGAFF. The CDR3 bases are TGTGCCAGCTCACCACGGGGGGACAGGGGTGCTTTCTTT. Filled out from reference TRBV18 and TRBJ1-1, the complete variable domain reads NAGVMQNPRHLVRRRGQEARLRCSPMKGHSHVYWYRQLPEEGLKFMVYLQKENIIDESGMPKERFSAEFPKEGPSILRIQQVVRGDSAAYFCASSPRGDRGAFFGQGTRLTVV.

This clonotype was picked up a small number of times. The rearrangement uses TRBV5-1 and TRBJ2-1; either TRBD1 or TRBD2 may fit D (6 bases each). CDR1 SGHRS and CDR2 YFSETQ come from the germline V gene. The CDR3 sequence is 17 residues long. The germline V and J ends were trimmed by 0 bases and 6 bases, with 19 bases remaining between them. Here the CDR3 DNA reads TGCGCCAGCAGCTTGGGGAGGGGGACTGGATTTTCCAATGAGCAGTTCTTC. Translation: CASSLGRGTGFSNEQFF.

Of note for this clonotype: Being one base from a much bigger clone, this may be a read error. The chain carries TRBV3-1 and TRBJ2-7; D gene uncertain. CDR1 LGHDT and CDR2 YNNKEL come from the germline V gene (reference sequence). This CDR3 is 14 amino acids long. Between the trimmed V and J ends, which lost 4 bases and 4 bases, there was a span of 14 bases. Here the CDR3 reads CASSPSWVWYEQYF. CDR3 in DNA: TGTGCCAGCAGCCCTTCTTGGGTTTGGTACGAGCAGTACTTC.

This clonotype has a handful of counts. CDR3 nucleotides: TGCAGTGCTAGTAAGGGAGACGAGCAGTACTTC. Its translation: CSASKGDEQYF. The chain links TRBV20-1 to TRBJ2-7, with D possibly TRBD2 on 5 matching bases. With 3 bases removed from V and 5 bases from J, the gap between germline ends came to 8 bases. Germline assignment: CDR1 DFQATT and CDR2 SNEGSKA (reference sequence). CDR3 length equals 11 residues.

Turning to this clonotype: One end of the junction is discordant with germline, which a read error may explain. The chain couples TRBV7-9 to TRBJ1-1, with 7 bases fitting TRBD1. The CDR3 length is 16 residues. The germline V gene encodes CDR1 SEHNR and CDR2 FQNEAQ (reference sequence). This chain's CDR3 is CASSKQAPQGPTEAFF. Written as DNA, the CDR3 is TGCGCCAGCAGCAAACAAGCGCCACAGGGGCCCACTGAAGCTTTCTTT.

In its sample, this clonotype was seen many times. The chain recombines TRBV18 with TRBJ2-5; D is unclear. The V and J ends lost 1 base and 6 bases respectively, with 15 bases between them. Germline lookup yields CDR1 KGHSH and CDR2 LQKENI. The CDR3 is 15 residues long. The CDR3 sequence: CASSPLFSALQTQYF. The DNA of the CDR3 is TGTGCCAGCTCACCACTATTCTCCGCCCTCCAGACCCAGTACTTC.

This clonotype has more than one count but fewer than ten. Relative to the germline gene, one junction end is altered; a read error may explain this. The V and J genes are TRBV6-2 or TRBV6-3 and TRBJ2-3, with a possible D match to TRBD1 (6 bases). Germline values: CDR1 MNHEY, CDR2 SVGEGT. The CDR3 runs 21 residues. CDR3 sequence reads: CAISELRFTGTRPSSTDTQYF. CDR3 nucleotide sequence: TGTGCCATCAGTGAGTTAAGGTTTACCGGGACAAGACCCTCTAGCACAGATACGCAGTATTTT.

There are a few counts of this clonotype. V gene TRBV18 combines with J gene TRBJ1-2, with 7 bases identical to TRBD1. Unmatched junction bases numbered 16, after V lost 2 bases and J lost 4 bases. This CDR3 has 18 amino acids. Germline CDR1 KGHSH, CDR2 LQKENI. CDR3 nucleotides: TGTGCCAGCTCACCAGTCGAAGTAGACAGGGCCACCTTCTATGGCTACACCTTC. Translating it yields CASSPVEVDRATFYGYTF.

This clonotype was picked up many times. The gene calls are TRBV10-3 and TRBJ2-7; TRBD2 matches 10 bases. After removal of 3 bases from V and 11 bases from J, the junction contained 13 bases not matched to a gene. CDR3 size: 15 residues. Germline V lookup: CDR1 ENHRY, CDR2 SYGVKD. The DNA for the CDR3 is TGTGCCATCAGTGAAAGGCTAGCGGGAGTTGTTCGGAAGTACTTC. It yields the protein CAISERLAGVVRKYF.

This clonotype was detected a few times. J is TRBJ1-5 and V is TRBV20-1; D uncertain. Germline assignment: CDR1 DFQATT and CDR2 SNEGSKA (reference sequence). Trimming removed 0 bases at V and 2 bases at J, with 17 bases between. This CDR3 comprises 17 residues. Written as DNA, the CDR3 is TGCAGTGCTAGAGACCCGCAACGGGGTATTCGCAATCAGCCCCAGCATTTT. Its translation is CSARDPQRGIRNQPQHF.

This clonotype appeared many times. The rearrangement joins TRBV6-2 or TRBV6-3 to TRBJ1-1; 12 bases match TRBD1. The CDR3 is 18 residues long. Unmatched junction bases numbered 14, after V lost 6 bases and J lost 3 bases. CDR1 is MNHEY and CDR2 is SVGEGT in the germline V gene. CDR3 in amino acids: CASRFRPGTGGYYTEAFF. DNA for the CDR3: TGTGCCAGCAGATTCCGTCCCGGGACAGGGGGCTATTACACTGAAGCTTTCTTT.

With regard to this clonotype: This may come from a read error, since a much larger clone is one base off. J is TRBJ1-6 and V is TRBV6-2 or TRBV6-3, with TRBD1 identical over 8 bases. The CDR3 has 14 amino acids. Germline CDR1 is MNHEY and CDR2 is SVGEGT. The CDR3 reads CASSDRGRDSPIHF. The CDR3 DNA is TGTGCCAGCAGTGACAGGGGACGTGATTCACCCATCCACTTT.

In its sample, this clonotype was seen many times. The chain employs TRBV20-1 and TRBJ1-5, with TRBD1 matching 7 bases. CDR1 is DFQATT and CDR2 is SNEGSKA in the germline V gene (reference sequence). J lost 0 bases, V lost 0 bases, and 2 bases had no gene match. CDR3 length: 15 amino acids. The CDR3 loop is CSARETGYSNQPQHF. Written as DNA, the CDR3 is TGCAGTGCTAGAGAGACAGGGTATAGCAATCAGCCCCAGCATTTT.

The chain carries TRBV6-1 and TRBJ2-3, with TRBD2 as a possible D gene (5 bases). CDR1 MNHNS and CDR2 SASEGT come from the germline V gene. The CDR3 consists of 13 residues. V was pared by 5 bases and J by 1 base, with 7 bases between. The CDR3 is CASSQRRTDTQYF. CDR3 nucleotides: TGTGCCAGCAGTCAGCGGCGCACAGATACGCAGTATTTT.

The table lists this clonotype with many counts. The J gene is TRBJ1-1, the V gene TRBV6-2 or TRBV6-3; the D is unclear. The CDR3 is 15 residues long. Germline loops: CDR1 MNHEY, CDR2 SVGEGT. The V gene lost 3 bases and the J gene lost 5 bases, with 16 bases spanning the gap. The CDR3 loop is CASSYVMLGRTEAFF. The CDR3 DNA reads TGTGCCAGCAGTTATGTGATGCTTGGGAGGACTGAAGCTTTCTTT.

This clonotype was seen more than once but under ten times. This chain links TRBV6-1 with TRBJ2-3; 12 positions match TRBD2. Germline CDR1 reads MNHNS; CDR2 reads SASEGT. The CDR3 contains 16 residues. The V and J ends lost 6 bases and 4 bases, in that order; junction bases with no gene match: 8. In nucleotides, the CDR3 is TGTGCCAGCAGCATGACTAGCGGGAGTGGTGCAGATACGCAGTATTTT. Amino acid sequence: CASSMTSGSGADTQYF.

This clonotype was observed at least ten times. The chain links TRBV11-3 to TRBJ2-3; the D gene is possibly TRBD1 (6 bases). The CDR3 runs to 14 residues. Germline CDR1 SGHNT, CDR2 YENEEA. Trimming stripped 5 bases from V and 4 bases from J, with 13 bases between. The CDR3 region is CASSGQGLPDTQYF. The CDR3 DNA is TGTGCCAGCAGCGGGCAGGGGCTCCCAGATACGCAGTATTTT.

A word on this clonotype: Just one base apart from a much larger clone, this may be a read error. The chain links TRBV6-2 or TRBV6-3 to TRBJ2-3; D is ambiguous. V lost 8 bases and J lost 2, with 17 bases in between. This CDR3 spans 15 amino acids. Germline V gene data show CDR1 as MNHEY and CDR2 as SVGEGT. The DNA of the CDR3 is TGTGCCAGCGCCGAGTCTCCACTATCCACAGATACGCAGTATTTT. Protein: CASAESPLSTDTQYF.

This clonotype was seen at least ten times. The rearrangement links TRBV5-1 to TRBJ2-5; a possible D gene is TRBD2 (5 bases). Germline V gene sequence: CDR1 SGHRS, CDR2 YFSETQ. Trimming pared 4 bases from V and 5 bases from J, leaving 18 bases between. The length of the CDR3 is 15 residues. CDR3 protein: CASSGQSRRGETQYF. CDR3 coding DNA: TGCGCCAGCAGCGGGCAGTCCCGAAGAGGGGAGACCCAGTACTTC.

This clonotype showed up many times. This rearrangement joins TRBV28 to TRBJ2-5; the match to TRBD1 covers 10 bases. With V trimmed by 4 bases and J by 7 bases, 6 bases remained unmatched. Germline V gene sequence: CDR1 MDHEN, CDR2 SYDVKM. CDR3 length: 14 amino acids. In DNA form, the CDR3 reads TGTGCCAGCAGTTCGGGACAGGGGCCGGGGACCCAGTACTTC. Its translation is CASSSGQGPGTQYF.

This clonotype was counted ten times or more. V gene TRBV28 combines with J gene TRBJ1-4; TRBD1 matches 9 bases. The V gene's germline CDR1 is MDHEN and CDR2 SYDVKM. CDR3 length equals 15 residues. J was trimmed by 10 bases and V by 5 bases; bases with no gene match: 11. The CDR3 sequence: CASSINYRGRRKLFF. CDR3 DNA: TGTGCCAGCAGTATTAACTACAGGGGGCGAAGAAAACTGTTTTTT.

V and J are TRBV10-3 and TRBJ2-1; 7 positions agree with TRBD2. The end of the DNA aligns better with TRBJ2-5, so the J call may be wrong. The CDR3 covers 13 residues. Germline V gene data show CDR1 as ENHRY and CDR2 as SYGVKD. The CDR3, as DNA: TGTGCCATCAGACCCAGGGAGGGGGAGACCCAGTACTTC. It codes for CAIRPREGETQYF.

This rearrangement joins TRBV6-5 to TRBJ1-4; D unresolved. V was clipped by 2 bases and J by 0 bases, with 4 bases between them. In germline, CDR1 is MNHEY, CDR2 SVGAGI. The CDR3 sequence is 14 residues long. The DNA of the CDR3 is TGTGCCAGCAGTTACGACTCAACTAATGAAAAACTGTTTTTT. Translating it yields CASSYDSTNEKLFF.

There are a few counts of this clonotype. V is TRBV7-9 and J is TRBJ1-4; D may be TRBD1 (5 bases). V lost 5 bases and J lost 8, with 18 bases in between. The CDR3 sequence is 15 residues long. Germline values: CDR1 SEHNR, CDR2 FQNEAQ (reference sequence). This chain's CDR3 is CASSRKGQGHEKLFF. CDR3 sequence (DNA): TGTGCCAGCAGCCGGAAAGGGCAGGGCCACGAAAAACTGTTTTTT.

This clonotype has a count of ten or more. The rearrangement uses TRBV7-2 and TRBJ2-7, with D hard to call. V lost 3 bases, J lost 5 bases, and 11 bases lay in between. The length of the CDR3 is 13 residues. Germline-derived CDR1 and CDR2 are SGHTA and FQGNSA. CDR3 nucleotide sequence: TGTGCCAGCAGCTTTTATATGAGAAACGAGCAGTACTTC. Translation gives CASSFYMRNEQYF. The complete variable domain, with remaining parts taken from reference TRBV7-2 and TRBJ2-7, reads GAGVSQSPSNKVTEKGKDVELRCDPISGHTALYWYRQSLGQGLEFLIYFQGNSAPDKSGLPSDRFSAERTGGSVSTLTIQRTQQEDSAVYLCASSFYMRNEQYFGPGTRLTVT.

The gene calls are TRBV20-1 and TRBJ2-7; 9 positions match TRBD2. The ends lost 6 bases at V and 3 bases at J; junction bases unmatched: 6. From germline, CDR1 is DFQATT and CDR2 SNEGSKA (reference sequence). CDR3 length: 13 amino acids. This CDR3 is CSAWTSVSYEQYF. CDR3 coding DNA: TGCAGTGCGTGGACTAGCGTCAGCTACGAGCAGTACTTC.

This CDR3 reads CASSETDGSYNEQFF. CDR3 sequence (DNA): TGTGCCAGCAGTGAGACAGATGGCTCCTACAATGAGCAGTTCTTC. This chain links TRBV6-1 with TRBJ2-1; D is possibly TRBD1 (5 bases). The length of the CDR3 is 15 residues. Trimming removed 3 bases from V and 0 bases from J, with 9 bases in between. Germline V gene sequence: CDR1 MNHNS, CDR2 SASEGT.